The present TCR beta chain was sequenced within a study of Ad26.COV2.S vaccination and SARS-CoV-2 variants. V lost 5 bases, J lost 2 bases, and 9 bases stayed unmatched. The germline V gene has CDR1 MNHEY and CDR2 SMNVEV (reference sequence). This CDR3 contains 15 residues. As for this clone: Its antigen is as yet unknown.

The protocol was immunoSEQ multiplex PCR, while the TCRdb copy is restricted to in-frame clones and leaves out a portion. This sample has roughly 180,000 clones, with around 85% found just once. Study-level findings and limits: Vaccine recipients and placebo recipients showed similar non-spike TCR breadth.

The receptor was derived from a human donor who had recovered from COVID-19. Sequenced here: peripheral blood, sampled after recovery from COVID-19. This chain connects TRBV27 to TRBJ2-7; 7 bases agree with TRBD1. This CDR3 reads CASSQGAGGAYEQYF. In DNA, the CDR3 is TGTGCCAGCAGTCAAGGGGCAGGGGGAGCCTACGAGCAGTACTTC.